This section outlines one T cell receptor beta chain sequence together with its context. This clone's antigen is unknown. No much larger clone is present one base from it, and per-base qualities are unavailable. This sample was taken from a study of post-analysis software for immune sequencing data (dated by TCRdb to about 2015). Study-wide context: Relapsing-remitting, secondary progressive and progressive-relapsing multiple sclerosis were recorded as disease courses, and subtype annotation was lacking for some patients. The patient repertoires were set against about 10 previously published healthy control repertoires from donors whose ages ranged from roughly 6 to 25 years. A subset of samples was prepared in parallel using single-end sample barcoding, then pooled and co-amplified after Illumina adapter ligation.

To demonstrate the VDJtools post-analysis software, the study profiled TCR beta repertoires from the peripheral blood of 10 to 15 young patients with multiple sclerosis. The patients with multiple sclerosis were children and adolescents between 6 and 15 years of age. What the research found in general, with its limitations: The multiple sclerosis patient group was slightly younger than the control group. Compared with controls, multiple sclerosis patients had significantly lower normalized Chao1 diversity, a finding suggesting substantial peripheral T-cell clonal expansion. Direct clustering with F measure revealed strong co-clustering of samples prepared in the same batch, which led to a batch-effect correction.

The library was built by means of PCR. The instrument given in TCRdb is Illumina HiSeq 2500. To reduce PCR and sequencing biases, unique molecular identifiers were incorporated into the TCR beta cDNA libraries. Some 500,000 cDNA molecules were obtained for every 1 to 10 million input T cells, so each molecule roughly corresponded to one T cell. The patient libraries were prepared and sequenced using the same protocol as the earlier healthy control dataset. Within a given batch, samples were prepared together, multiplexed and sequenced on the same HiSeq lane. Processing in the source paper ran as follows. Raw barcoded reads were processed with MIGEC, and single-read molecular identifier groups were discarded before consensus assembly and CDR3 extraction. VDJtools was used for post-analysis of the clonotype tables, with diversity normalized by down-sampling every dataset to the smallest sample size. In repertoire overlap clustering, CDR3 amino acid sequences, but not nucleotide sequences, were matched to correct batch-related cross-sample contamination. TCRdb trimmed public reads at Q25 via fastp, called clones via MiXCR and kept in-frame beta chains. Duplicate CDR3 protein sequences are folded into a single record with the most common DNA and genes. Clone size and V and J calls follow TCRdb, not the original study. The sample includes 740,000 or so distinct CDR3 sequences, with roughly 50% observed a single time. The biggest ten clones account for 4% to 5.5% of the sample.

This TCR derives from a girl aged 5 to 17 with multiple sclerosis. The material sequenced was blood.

CDR3 loop: CATATDRYSYEQYF. DNA sequence: TGTGCCACCGCCACCGACAGATACTCCTACGAGCAGTACTTC. This sequence uses TRBV15 and TRBJ2-7; matching of 5 bases hints at TRBD1 as the D gene. Inclusive of the bounding cysteine and phenylalanine, the CDR3 is 14 residues long. Solely the CDR3 DNA is kept, with 42 bases framed from the first base. CDR1 and CDR2 are read off the germline V gene (reference sequence) as LNHNV and YYDKDF. Trimming at the junction amounts to 8 bases on V and 0 bases on J, and the germline ends lie 14 bases apart.